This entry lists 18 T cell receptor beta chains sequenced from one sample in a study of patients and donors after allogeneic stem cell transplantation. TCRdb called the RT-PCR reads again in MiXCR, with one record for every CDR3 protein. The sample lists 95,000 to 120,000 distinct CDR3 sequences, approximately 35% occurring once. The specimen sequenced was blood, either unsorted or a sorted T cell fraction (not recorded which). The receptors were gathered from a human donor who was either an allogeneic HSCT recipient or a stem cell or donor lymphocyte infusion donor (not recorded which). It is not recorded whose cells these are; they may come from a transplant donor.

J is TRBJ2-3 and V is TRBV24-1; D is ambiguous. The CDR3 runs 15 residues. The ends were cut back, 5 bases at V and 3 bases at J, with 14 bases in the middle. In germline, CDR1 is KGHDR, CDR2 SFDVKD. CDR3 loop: CATSGPGKSTDTQYF. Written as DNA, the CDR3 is TGTGCCACCAGTGGGCCTGGGAAAAGTACAGATACGCAGTATTTT.

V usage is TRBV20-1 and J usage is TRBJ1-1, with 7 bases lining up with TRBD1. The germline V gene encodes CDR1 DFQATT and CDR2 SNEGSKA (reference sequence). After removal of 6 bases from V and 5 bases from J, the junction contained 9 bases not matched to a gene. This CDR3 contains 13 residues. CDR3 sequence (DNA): TGCAGTGCGACCACAGGGGTCGGTACTGAAGCTTTCTTT. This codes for CSATTGVGTEAFF.

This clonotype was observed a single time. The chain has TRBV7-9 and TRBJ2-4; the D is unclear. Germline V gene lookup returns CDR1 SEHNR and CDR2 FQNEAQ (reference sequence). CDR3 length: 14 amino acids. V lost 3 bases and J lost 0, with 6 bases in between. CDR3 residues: CASSFDGAKNIQYF. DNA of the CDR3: TGTGCCAGCAGCTTCGACGGAGCCAAAAACATTCAGTACTTC.

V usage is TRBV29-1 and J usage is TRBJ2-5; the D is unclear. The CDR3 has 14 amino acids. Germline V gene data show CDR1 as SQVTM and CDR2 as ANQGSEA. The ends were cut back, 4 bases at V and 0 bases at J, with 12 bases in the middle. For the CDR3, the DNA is TGCAGCGTTGGTAGTCGGTTGTACCAAGAGACCCAGTACTTC. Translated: CSVGSRLYQETQYF.

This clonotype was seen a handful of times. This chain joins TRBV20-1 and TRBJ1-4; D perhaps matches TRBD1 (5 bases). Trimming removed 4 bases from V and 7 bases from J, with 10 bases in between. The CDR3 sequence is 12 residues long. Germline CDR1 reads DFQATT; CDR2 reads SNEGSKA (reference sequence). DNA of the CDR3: TGCAGTGCTAAAAGGGGAGGTGAAAAACTGTTTTTT. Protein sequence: CSAKRGGEKLFF.

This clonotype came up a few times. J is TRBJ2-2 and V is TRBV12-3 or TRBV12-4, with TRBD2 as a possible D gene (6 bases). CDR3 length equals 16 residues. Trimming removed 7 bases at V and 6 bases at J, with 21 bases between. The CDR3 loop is CASTYGASASPGELFF. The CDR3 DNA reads TGTGCCAGCACATACGGGGCTAGCGCCAGTCCCGGGGAGCTGTTTTTT.

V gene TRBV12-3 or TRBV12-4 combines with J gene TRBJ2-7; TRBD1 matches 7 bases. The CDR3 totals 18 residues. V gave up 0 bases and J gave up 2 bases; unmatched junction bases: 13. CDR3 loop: CASSLALGQKDQAYEQYF. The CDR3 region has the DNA TGTGCCAGCAGTTTAGCGCTGGGACAGAAAGACCAAGCCTACGAGCAGTACTTC.

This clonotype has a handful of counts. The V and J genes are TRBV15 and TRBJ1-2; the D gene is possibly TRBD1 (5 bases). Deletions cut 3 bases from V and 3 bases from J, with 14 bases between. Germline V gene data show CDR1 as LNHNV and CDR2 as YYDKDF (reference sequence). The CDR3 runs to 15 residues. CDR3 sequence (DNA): TGTGCCACCAGCAGGGCTGGGACGGACTACTATGGCTACACCTTC. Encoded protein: CATSRAGTDYYGYTF.

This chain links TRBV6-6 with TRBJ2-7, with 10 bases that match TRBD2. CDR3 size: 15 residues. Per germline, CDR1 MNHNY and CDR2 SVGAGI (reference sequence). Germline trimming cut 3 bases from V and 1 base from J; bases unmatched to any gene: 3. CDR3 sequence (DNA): TGTGCCAGCAGTTATTGGACTAGCGGTTCCTACGAGCAGTACTTC. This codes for CASSYWTSGSYEQYF.

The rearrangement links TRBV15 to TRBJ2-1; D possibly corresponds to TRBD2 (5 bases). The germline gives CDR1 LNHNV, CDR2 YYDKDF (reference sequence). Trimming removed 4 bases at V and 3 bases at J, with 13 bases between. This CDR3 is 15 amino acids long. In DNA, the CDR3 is TGTGCCACCAGCAACCAGGAGGTGGTCTACAATGAGCAGTTCTTC. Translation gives CATSNQEVVYNEQFF.

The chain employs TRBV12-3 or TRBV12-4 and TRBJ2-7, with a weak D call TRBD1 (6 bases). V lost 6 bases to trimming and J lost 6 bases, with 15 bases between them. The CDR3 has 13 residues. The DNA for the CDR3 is TGTGCCAGCAGCTGGACAGCTTTAGGCGAGCAGTACTTC. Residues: CASSWTALGEQYF.

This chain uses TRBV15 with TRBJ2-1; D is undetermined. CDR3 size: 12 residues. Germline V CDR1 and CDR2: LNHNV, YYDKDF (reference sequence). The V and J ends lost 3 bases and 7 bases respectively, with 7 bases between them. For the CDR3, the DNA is TGTGCCACCAGCAGGGTGGGGAATGAGCAGTTCTTC. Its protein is CATSRVGNEQFF. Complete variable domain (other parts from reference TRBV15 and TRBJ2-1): DAMVIQNPRYQVTQFGKPVTLSCSQTLNHNVMYWYQQKSSQAPKLLFHYYDKDFNNEADTPDNFQSRRPNTSFCFLDIRSPGLGDTAMYLCATSRVGNEQFFGPGTRLTVL.

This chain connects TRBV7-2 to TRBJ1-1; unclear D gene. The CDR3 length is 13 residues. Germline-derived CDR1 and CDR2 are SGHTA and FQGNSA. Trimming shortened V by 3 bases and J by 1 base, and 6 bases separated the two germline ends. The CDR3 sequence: CASSLWGNTEAFF. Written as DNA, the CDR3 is TGTGCCAGCAGCTTGTGGGGGAACACTGAAGCTTTCTTT.

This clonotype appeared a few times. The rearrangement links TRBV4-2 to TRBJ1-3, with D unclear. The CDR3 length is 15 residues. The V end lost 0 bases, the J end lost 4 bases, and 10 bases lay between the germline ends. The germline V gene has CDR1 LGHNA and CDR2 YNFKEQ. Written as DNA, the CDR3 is TGTGCCAGCAGCCAAGAAGGCAGTACAGGAAACACCATATATTTT. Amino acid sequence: CASSQEGSTGNTIYF.

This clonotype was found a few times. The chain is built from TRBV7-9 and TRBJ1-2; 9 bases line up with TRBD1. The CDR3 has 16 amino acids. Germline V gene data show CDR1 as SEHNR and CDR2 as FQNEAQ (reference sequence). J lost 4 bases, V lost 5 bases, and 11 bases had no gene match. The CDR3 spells CASSPPQGARRYGYTF. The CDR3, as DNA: TGTGCCAGCAGCCCTCCACAGGGGGCCAGACGCTATGGCTACACCTTC.

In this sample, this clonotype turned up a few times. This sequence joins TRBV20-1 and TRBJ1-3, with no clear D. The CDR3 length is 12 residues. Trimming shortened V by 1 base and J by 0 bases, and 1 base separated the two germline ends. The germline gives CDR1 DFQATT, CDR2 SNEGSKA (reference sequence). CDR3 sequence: CSARASGNTIYF. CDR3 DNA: TGCAGTGCTAGAGCCTCTGGAAACACCATATATTTT.

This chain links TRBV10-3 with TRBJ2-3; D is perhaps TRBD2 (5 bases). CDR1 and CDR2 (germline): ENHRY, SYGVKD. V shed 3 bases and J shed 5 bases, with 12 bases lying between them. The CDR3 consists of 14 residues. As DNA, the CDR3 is TGTGCCATCAGTGATCCTCGGAGGAAAGATACGCAGTATTTT. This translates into CAISDPRRKDTQYF.

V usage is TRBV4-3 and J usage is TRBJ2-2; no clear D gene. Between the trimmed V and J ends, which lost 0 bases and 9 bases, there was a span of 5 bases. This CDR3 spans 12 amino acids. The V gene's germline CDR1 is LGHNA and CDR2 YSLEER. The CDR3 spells CASSQDFRELFF. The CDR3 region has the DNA TGCGCCAGCAGCCAAGACTTCAGGGAGCTGTTTTTT.